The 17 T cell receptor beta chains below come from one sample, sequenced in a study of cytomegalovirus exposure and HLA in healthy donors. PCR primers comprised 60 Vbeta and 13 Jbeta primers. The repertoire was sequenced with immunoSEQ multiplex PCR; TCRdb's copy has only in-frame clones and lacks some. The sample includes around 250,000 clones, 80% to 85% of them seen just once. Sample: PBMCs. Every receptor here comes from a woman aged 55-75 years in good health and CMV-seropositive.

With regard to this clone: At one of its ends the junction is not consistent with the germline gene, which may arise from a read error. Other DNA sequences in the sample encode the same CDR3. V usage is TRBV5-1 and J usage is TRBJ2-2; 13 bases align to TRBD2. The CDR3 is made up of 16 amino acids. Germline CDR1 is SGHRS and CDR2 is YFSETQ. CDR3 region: CASSSTSGRWAGELFF. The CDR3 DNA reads TGTGCCAGCAGCTCGACTAGCGGGAGGTGGGCCGGGGAGCTGTTTTTT.

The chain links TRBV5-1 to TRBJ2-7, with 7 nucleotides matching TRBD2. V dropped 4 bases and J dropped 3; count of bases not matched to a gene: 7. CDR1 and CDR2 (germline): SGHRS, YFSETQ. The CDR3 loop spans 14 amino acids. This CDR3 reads CASSTSAGSYEQYF. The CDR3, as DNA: TGCGCCAGCAGCACTAGCGCGGGGAGCTACGAGCAGTACTTC.

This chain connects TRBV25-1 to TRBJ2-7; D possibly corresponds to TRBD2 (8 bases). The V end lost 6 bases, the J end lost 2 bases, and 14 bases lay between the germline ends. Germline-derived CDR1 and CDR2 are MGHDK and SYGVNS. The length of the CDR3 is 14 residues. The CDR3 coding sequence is TGTGCCAGCAGACGGGAGGGGGCCCCCTACGAGCAGTACTTC. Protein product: CASRREGAPYEQYF.

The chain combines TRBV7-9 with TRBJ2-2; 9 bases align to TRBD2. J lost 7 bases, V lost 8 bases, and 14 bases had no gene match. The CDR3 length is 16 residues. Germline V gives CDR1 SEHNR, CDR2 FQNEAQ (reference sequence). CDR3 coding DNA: TGTGCCAGCCTAAAAGGGGTAGCGGGAGCGATCGGGGAGCTGTTTTTT. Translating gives CASLKGVAGAIGELFF.

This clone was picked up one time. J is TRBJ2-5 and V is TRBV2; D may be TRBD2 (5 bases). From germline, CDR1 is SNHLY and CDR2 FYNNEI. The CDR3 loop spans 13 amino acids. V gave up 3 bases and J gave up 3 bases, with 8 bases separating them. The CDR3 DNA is TGTGCCAGCAGTGAGACGGGGAAAGAGACCCAGTACTTC. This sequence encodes CASSETGKETQYF. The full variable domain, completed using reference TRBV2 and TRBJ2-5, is EPEVTQTPSHQVTQMGQEVILRCVPISNHLYFYWYRQILGQKVEFLVSFYNNEISEKSEIFDDQFSVERPDGSNFTLKIRSTKLEDSAMYFCASSETGKETQYFGPGTRLLVL.

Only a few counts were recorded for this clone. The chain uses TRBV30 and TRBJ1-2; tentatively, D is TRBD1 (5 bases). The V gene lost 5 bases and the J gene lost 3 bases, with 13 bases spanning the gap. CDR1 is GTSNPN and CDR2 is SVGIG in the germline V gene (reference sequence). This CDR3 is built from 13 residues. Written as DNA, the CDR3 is TGTGCCTGGGATGGATCAGGGCACTATGGCTACACCTTC. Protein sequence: CAWDGSGHYGYTF.

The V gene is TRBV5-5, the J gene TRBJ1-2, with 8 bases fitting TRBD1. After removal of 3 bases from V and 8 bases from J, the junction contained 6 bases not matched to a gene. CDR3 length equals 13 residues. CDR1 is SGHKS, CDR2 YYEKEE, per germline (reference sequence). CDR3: CASSSTGEFGYTF. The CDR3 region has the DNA TGTGCCAGCAGCTCGACAGGGGAATTCGGCTACACCTTC. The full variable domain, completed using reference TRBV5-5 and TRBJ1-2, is DAGVTQSPTHLIKTRGQQVTLRCSPISGHKSVSWYQQVLGQGPQFIFQYYEKEERGRGNFPDRFSARQFPNYSSELNVNALLLGDSALYLCASSSTGEFGYTFGSGTRLTVV.

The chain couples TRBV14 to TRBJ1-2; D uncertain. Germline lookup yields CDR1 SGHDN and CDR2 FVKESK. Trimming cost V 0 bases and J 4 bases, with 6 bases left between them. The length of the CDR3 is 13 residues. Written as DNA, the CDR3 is TGTGCCAGCAGCCAAGACAGGATCTATGGCTACACCTTC. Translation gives CASSQDRIYGYTF.

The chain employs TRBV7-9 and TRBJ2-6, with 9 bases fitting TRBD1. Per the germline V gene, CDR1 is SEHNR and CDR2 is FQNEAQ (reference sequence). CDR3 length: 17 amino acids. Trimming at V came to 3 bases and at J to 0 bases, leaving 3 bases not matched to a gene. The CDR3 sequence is CASSFGTGSSGANVLTF. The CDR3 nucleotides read TGTGCCAGCAGCTTTGGGACAGGGAGCTCTGGGGCCAACGTCCTGACTTTC.

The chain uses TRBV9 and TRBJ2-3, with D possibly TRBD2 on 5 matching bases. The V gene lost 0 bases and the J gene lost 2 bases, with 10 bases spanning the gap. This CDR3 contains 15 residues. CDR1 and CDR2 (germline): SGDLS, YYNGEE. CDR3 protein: CASSVGGSYTDTQYF. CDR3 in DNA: TGTGCCAGCAGCGTAGGAGGGAGCTACACAGATACGCAGTATTTT.

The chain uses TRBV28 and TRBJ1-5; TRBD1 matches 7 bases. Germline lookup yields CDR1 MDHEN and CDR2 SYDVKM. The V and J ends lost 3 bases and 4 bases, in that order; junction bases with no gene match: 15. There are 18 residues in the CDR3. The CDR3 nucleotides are TGTGCCAGCAGTTTCTATTCGCTCATGACAGGGAGGAATCAGCCCCAGCATTTT. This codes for CASSFYSLMTGRNQPQHF.

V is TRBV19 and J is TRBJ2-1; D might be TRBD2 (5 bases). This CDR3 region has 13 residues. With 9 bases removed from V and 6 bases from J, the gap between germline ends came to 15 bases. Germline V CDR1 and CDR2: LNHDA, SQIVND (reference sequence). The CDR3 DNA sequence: TGTGCCAGCTCGTGGGAGCCTGGCAATGAGCAGTTCTTC. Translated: CASSWEPGNEQFF.

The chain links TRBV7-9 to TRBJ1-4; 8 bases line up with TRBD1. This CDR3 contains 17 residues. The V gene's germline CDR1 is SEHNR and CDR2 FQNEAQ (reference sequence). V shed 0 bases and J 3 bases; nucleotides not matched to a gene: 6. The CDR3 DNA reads TGTGCCAGCAGCTTAGCGTCAGGGGGCGAATCTAATGAAAAACTGTTTTTT. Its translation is CASSLASGGESNEKLFF.

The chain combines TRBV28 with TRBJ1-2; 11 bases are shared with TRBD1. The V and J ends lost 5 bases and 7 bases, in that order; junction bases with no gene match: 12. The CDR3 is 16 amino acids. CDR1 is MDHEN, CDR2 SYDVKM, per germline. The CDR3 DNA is TGTGCCAGCAGTGGGCATGGACAGGGGGCAAGAGGTGGCTACACCTTC. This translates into CASSGHGQGARGGYTF.

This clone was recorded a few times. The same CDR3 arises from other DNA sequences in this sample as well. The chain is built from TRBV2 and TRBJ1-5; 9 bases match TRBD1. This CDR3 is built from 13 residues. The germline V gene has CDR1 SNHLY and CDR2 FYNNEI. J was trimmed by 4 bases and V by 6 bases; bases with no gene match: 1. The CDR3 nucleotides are TGTGCCAGCAGAGACAGGGGGAATCAGCCCCAGCATTTT. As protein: CASRDRGNQPQHF.

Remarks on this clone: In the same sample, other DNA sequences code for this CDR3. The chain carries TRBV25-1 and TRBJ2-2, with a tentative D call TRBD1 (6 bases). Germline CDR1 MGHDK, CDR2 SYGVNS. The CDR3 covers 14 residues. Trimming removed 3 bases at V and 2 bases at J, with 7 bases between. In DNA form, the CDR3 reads TGTGCCAGCAGTGACAGGGGTAACACCGGGGAGCTGTTTTTT. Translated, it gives CASSDRGNTGELFF.

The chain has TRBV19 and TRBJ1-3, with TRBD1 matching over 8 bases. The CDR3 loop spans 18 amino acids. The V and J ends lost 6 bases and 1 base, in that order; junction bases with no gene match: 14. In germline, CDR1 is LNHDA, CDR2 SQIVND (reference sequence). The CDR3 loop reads CASSPGQVPARSGNTIYF. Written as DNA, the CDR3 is TGTGCCAGTAGCCCGGGACAGGTCCCTGCGCGATCTGGAAACACCATATATTTT.